What follows is one TCR beta chain and its context. This sample was included in a study of cytomegalovirus exposure and HLA in healthy donors. Using immunoSEQ multiplex PCR, the repertoire was profiled, and TCRdb retains in-frame clones only, with some absent. The sample lists approximately 300,000 clones, roughly 85% seen once, with more than 0.8% in the top ten. This CDR3 has 13 residues. CDR1 is ENHRY, CDR2 SYGVKD, per germline. Trimming took 2 bases from V and 3 from J, leaving 6 bases between them. The receptor's source is a woman under 30 in good health and CMV-seronegative. Sequencing was carried out using PBMCs. This chain uses TRBV10-3 with TRBJ2-3; tentatively, D is TRBD2 (6 bases). CDR3 nucleotide sequence: TGTGCCATCAGTGAGGGACTAACAGATACGCAGTATTTT. Protein product: CAISEGLTDTQYF.